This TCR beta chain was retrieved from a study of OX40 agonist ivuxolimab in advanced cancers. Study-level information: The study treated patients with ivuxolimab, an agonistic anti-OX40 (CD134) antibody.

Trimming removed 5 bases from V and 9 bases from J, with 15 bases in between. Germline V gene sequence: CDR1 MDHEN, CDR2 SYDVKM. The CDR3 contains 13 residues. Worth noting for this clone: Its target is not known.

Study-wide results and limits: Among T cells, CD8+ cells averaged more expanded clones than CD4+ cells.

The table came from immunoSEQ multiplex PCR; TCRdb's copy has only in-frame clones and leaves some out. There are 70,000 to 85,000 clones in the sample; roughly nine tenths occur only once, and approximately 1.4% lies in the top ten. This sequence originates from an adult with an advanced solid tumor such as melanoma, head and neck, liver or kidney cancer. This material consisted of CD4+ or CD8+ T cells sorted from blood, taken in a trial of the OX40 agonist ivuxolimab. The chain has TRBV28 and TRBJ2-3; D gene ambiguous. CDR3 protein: CASSPYGLPTQYF. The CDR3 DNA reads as TGTGCCAGCAGTCCGTACGGCCTTCCGACGCAGTATTTT.